This T cell receptor beta chain was captured by sequencing in a study of metastatic and nonmetastatic thyroid tumors. TCRdb re-called the PCR reads via MiXCR. The sample carries more than 13,000 clones, more than 20% recorded once. Nobody among the patients had been given any treatment before thyroid surgery. V was pared by 5 bases and J by 5 bases, with 10 bases between. The germline gives CDR1 MDHEN, CDR2 SYDVKM. The CDR3 has 12 residues. The V call is TRBV28, the J call TRBJ2-7, with D hard to call. The TCR originated in a female donor with papillary thyroid cancer or a benign thyroid nodule (not recorded which). Some clones in this sample may be carry-over from other donors' samples. The source material was blood. The CDR3 DNA sequence: TGTGCCAGCAGTCCAAGACCCCACGAGCAGTACTTC. Translated, it gives CASSPRPHEQYF.